The clone carrying this T cell receptor beta chain appeared many times. This CDR3 is 13 amino acids long. Germline V gives CDR1 MRHNA, CDR2 SNTAGT. Deletions cut 2 bases from V and 5 bases from J, with 6 bases between. The data originate from a study of metastatic and nonmetastatic thyroid tumors. Study overall: Across peripheral blood and tumor or nodule tissue samples taken from malignant and benign thyroid patients, the repertoires were compared with one another.

No treatment of any kind had been given to any patient before thyroid surgery. TCRdb ran MiXCR on the PCR reads. This sample has about 40,000 clones, with roughly 10% found just once. The chain employs TRBV6-4 and TRBJ2-2; no reliable D call. The sequence came from a female donor with papillary thyroid cancer or a benign thyroid nodule (not recorded which). Some clones in this sample may be carry-over from other donors' samples. The sample was blood. The CDR3 here is CASSDMGTGELFF. CDR3 DNA sequence: TGTGCCAGCAGTGACATGGGTACCGGGGAGCTGTTTTTT.